The 15 T cell receptor beta chains reported below all come from one sample, sequenced in a study of T cells in Graves' hyperthyroidism and ophthalmopathy. From RNA transcripts, TCR beta CDR3 regions were amplified. The TCR CDR3 was amplified in a first-round RT-PCR using the HTBI primer set. One entry per CDR3 protein results from TCRdb running MiXCR on the multiplex PCR reads. The repertoire consists of approximately 590,000 distinct CDR3 sequences, with 35% to 55% occurring once and the leading ten covering roughly 8.2%. The sequencing sample was made of peripheral blood or thyroid tissue (not recorded which). The receptors here all came from a woman younger than 30 with Graves' hyperthyroidism.

The chain's CDR3 is CAISGLAGGRETQYF. As DNA, the CDR3 is TGTGCCATCAGTGGACTAGCGGGAGGACGAGAGACCCAGTACTTC. The chain has TRBV10-3 and TRBJ2-5, with 13 nucleotides matching TRBD2. There are 15 residues in the CDR3. CDR1 and CDR2 from the germline V gene are ENHRY and SYGVKD. The J segment lost 4 bases and the V segment lost 4 bases, leaving 3 bases of the junction unmatched.

This clonotype was observed once. V usage is TRBV7-9 and J usage is TRBJ2-7; D uncertain. There are 16 residues in the CDR3. From germline, CDR1 is SEHNR and CDR2 FQNEAQ (reference sequence). The V end was cut by 4 bases, the J end by 1 base, with 17 bases between. The CDR3 region is CASSSRLKVESYEQYF. The CDR3 coding sequence is TGTGCCAGCAGCTCCCGTCTAAAAGTCGAGTCCTACGAGCAGTACTTC.

V and J are TRBV5-1 and TRBJ1-1; D is ambiguous. CDR1 is SGHRS and CDR2 is YFSETQ in the germline V gene. V was trimmed by 1 base and J by 1 base, leaving 8 bases between them. The CDR3 has 14 residues. The CDR3 here is CASSLPEPNTEAFF. CDR3 bases: TGCGCCAGCAGCTTGCCGGAGCCGAACACTGAAGCTTTCTTT.

About this clonotype: It may be a read error: a sequence one base away is much more abundant. The rearrangement links TRBV11-1 to TRBJ1-2; TRBD1 is a possible D gene (5 bases). V was cut by 9 bases and J by 8 bases, with 19 bases left in between. The CDR3 runs 13 residues. In germline, CDR1 is SGHAT, CDR2 FQDESV (reference sequence). The CDR3 DNA reads as TGTGCCAGTAGTATCGCAGGGACGGTAGGCTACACCTTC. Translation gives CASSIAGTVGYTF.

The chain uses TRBV7-6 and TRBJ2-7; TRBD2 matches at 7 bases. Looked up from germline, CDR1 is SGHVS and CDR2 is FNYEAQ. V lost 11 bases and J lost 2; bases outside the gene matches: 9. This CDR3 comprises 13 residues. The chain's CDR3 is CAWEGRATYEQYF. CDR3 nucleotides: TGTGCCTGGGAGGGCCGGGCCACCTACGAGCAGTACTTC. The whole variable domain, remainder taken from reference TRBV7-6 and TRBJ2-7, is GAGVSQSPRYKVTKRGQDVALRCDPISGHVSLYWYRQALGQGPEFLTYFNYEAQQDKSGLPNDRFSAERPEGSISTLTIQRTEQRDSAMYRCAWEGRATYEQYFGPGTRLTVT.

The chain joins TRBV10-3 to TRBJ2-7; TRBD1 might be the D (5 bases). Per the germline V gene, CDR1 is ENHRY and CDR2 is SYGVKD. CDR3 length: 17 residues. Trimming removed 0 bases from V and 2 bases from J, with 17 bases in between. DNA for the CDR3: TGTGCCATCAGTGAGTCTAGAAGGGGCGCAAAAACCTACGAGCAGTACTTC. The encoded protein is CAISESRRGAKTYEQYF.

This clonotype was picked up many times. The chain carries TRBV15 and TRBJ1-2; 11 bases match TRBD1. CDR1 and CDR2 (germline): LNHNV, YYDKDF (reference sequence). V shed 5 bases, J shed 8 bases, and the junction held 7 bases outside the gene matches. The CDR3 contains 14 residues. The CDR3 here is CATSSGGQGGGYTF. The CDR3 coding sequence is TGTGCCACCAGCTCCGGGGGACAGGGGGGCGGCTACACCTTC. Full variable domain (missing parts from reference TRBV15 and TRBJ1-2): DAMVIQNPRYQVTQFGKPVTLSCSQTLNHNVMYWYQQKSSQAPKLLFHYYDKDFNNEADTPDNFQSRRPNTSFCFLDIRSPGLGDTAMYLCATSSGGQGGGYTFGSGTRLTVV.

This chain connects TRBV7-9 to TRBJ2-5; possible D gene TRBD2, 6 bases. This CDR3 is built from 15 residues. Germline values: CDR1 SEHNR, CDR2 FQNEAQ (reference sequence). The ends were cut back, 3 bases at V and 1 base at J, with 12 bases in the middle. The CDR3 DNA sequence: TGTGCCAGCAGCTTTGTGCGGGAAGTCCAAGAGACCCAGTACTTC. This encodes CASSFVREVQETQYF.

This clonotype has ten or more counts. The chain carries TRBV7-2 and TRBJ1-1, with a weak D call TRBD1 (6 bases). V dropped 1 base and J dropped 13 bases, with 13 bases sitting between them. Germline V gives CDR1 SGHTA, CDR2 FQGNSA. The length of the CDR3 is 12 residues. The DNA of the CDR3 is TGTGCCAGCAGCTTAGATCGGGGGGCGGGTTTCTTT. It encodes CASSLDRGAGFF.

The genes are TRBV25-1 and TRBJ1-6; TRBD1 aligns across 9 bases. The CDR3 length is 15 residues. J lost 10 bases, V lost 6 bases, and 10 bases had no gene match. Per the germline V gene, CDR1 is MGHDK and CDR2 is SYGVNS. In DNA, the CDR3 is TGTGCCAGCAGCGCACTGACAGGGGGACGGTCACCCCTCCACTTT. Its protein product is CASSALTGGRSPLHF.

V usage is TRBV29-1 and J usage is TRBJ1-2; 8 bases align to TRBD1. There are 15 residues in the CDR3. With V trimmed by 0 bases and J by 9 bases, 12 bases remained unmatched. Per germline, CDR1 SQVTM and CDR2 ANQGSEA. The CDR3 nucleotides read TGCAGCGTTGAAGATCGGACGGACAGGGTCGAAAGCTACACCTTC. Encoded protein: CSVEDRTDRVESYTF.

This clonotype occurred many times. The rearrangement uses TRBV7-9 and TRBJ1-6, with D hard to call. Germline V gene lookup returns CDR1 SEHNR and CDR2 FQNEAQ (reference sequence). This CDR3 spans 17 amino acids. V gave up 1 base and J gave up 9 bases, with 19 bases separating them. CDR3 loop: CASSLVRFQVEGSPLHF. The DNA for the CDR3 is TGTGCCAGCAGCTTAGTCCGGTTCCAGGTCGAAGGTTCACCCCTCCACTTT.

This clonotype was recorded once. V gene TRBV15 combines with J gene TRBJ2-6, with 10 bases matching TRBD1. The V segment lost 2 bases and the J segment 15 bases; nucleotides outside the gene matches: 7. Germline CDR1 LNHNV, CDR2 YYDKDF (reference sequence). CDR3 length: 14 amino acids. The chain's CDR3 is CATSRRQGAEDLTF. The DNA of the CDR3 is TGTGCCACCAGCAGAAGACAGGGGGCAGAGGACCTGACTTTC.

This chain joins TRBV15 and TRBJ2-7; 8 bases map to TRBD2. The trim removed 0 bases at V and 4 bases at J, leaving 5 bases unmatched. CDR3 length equals 15 residues. The germline V gene has CDR1 LNHNV and CDR2 YYDKDF (reference sequence). In DNA, the CDR3 is TGTGCCACCAGCAGAGACCCGAGCGGGAGTTACGAGCAGTACTTC. This gives the protein CATSRDPSGSYEQYF.

This clonotype was detected ten times or more. This chain links TRBV10-3 with TRBJ1-5; D gene uncertain. Germline lookup yields CDR1 ENHRY and CDR2 SYGVKD. Deletions cut 4 bases from V and 7 bases from J, with 11 bases between. This CDR3 region has 13 residues. The CDR3, as DNA: TGTGCCATCAGTGTGTCGGCAGACCAGCCCCAGCATTTT. Protein sequence: CAISVSADQPQHF.